Below are 12 T cell receptor beta chains sequenced from a single sample in a study of blood T cell repertoires in COVID-19. The method was immunoSEQ multiplex PCR; TCRdb's version includes in-frame clones alone and lacks a portion of them. The repertoire has around 240,000 clones, 70% to 85% of them found once; the top ten carry 1.5% to 2%. Sequenced sample: peripheral blood. These receptors came from a woman of 80 years or more with acute or convalescent COVID-19.

The V and J genes are TRBV7-2 and TRBJ2-7; 8 positions match TRBD2. The CDR3 spans 15 residues. The germline V gene encodes CDR1 SGHTA and CDR2 FQGNSA. The ends lost 2 bases at V and 1 base at J; junction bases unmatched: 4. For the CDR3, the DNA is TGTGCCAGCAGCTTACGTAGCGGGGTTTCCTACGAGCAGTACTTC. As protein: CASSLRSGVSYEQYF.

The chain uses TRBV6-4 and TRBJ2-7; 8 nucleotides align to TRBD1. The CDR3 runs 16 residues. Germline CDR1 reads MRHNA; CDR2 reads SNTAGT. The V and J ends lost 5 bases and 2 bases, in that order; junction bases with no gene match: 11. As DNA, the CDR3 is TGTGCCAGCAGTTTGACCCGACAGGGGAGGACCTACGAGCAGTACTTC. Encoded protein: CASSLTRQGRTYEQYF.

The chain recombines TRBV9 with TRBJ2-5; 7 bases map to TRBD2. CDR3 length: 14 residues. Germline assignment: CDR1 SGDLS and CDR2 YYNGEE. V trimming: 0 bases; J trimming: 4 bases; junction bases outside the gene matches: 3. Here the CDR3 reads CASSVGLAAETQYF. CDR3 nucleotides: TGTGCCAGCAGCGTAGGACTAGCCGCAGAGACCCAGTACTTC.

The rearrangement joins TRBV18 to TRBJ1-2; TRBD1 aligns across 9 bases. V trimming: 1 base; J trimming: 1 base; junction bases outside the gene matches: 10. Per germline, CDR1 KGHSH and CDR2 LQKENI. The CDR3 is 18 amino acids. The CDR3 protein is CASSPLGSTGGSNYGYTF. CDR3 coding DNA: TGTGCCAGCTCACCACTGGGCTCGACAGGGGGTAGTAACTATGGCTACACCTTC.

The gene calls are TRBV19 and TRBJ2-1; 7 nucleotides agree with TRBD2. The junction had 10 bases not matched to a gene; V was cut back by 10 bases and J by 4 bases. This CDR3 region has 14 residues. Germline V gene sequence: CDR1 LNHDA, CDR2 SQIVND (reference sequence). CDR3 sequence: CAIQERGDYNEQFF. The CDR3 bases are TGTGCCATTCAAGAGCGGGGAGATTACAATGAGCAGTTCTTC.

The chain employs TRBV9 and TRBJ1-4; TRBD1 matches 9 bases. V dropped 2 bases and J dropped 3; count of bases not matched to a gene: 2. Germline values: CDR1 SGDLS, CDR2 YYNGEE. CDR3 length equals 15 residues. CDR3 sequence: CASSVGQGSNEKLFF. In nucleotides, the CDR3 is TGTGCCAGCAGCGTTGGACAGGGGTCTAATGAAAAACTGTTTTTT.

The V call is TRBV5-1, the J call TRBJ2-2; TRBD2 matches at 14 bases. The CDR3 is 18 amino acids. Germline V gene data show CDR1 as SGHRS and CDR2 as YFSETQ. V lost 2 bases, J lost 5 bases, and 8 bases stayed unmatched. This chain's CDR3 is CASSFGGTSGSQTGELFF. DNA for the CDR3: TGCGCCAGCAGCTTCGGCGGGACTAGCGGGAGCCAAACCGGGGAGCTGTTTTTT.

As for this clone: This sample includes further DNA sequences coding for the same CDR3. The chain couples TRBV7-2 to TRBJ1-1, with D tentatively TRBD1 (6 bases). The CDR3 consists of 14 residues. V lost 5 bases, J lost 0 bases, and 10 bases lay in between. Germline CDR1 reads SGHTA; CDR2 reads FQGNSA. CDR3 DNA sequence: TGTGCCAGCAGCCTCTGGACAGTGAACACTGAAGCTTTCTTT. It is translated as CASSLWTVNTEAFF.

V gene TRBV7-9 combines with J gene TRBJ1-2; 8 nucleotides match TRBD1. Germline V CDR1 and CDR2: SEHNR, FQNEAQ (reference sequence). This CDR3 spans 14 amino acids. After removal of 5 bases from V and 3 bases from J, the junction contained 5 bases not matched to a gene. The CDR3 DNA reads as TGTGCCAGCAGCCCAGGACAGGGTGACTATGGCTACACCTTC. This gives the protein CASSPGQGDYGYTF.

J is TRBJ2-1 and V is TRBV12-5; D is perhaps TRBD2 (5 bases). Trimming stripped 0 bases from V and 9 bases from J, with 6 bases between. CDR1 is LGHNT, CDR2 FRNRAP, per germline. This CDR3 contains 12 residues. CDR3: CASGLVEGEQFF. CDR3 DNA: TGTGCTAGTGGTTTGGTAGAGGGTGAGCAGTTCTTC.

The CDR3 loop is CASSQRTRAYEQYF. The CDR3 region has the DNA TGTGCCAGCAGCCAAAGGACCAGGGCCTACGAGCAGTACTTC. The rearrangement joins TRBV3-1 (or the pseudogene TRBV3-2) to TRBJ2-7, with TRBD1 as a possible D gene (5 bases). The CDR3 contains 14 residues. V was shortened by 2 bases and J by 2 bases, with 10 bases between the two germline ends. In germline, CDR1 is LGHDT, CDR2 YNNKEL (reference sequence).

The rearrangement joins TRBV11-2 to TRBJ1-6; TRBD1 matches 8 bases. Germline values: CDR1 SGHAT, CDR2 FQNNGV. V lost 3 bases, J lost 7 bases, and 5 bases stayed unmatched. The CDR3 is 15 amino acids. The CDR3 DNA reads TGTGCCAGCAGCTTCAGGGGGCCTCAGAATTCACCCCTCCACTTT. As protein: CASSFRGPQNSPLHF.